The 21 T cell receptor beta chains listed next were all sequenced from one sample in a study of blood T cell repertoires in COVID-19. TCRdb's copy holds only in-frame clones and misses some; the assay was immunoSEQ multiplex PCR. The sample consists of 150,000 to 200,000 clones, around 85% of them appearing once. Source material: peripheral blood. The receptors here all came from a woman aged 60-70 years with COVID-19, enrolled during active disease.

The chain links TRBV18 to TRBJ1-5; no firm D call. Germline V gene lookup returns CDR1 KGHSH and CDR2 LQKENI. CDR3 length equals 15 residues. Trimming shortened V by 3 bases and J by 2 bases, and 11 bases separated the two germline ends. CDR3 protein: CASSPPYGGNQPQHF. The CDR3 DNA reads as TGTGCCAGCTCACCCCCCTACGGGGGCAATCAGCCCCAGCATTTT.

The rearrangement joins TRBV9 to TRBJ1-5, with 9 bases matching TRBD1. The CDR3 is 15 residues long. J lost 4 bases, V lost 0 bases, and 2 bases had no gene match. Germline CDR1 SGDLS, CDR2 YYNGEE. The CDR3 protein is CASSVGQGDNQPQHF. For the CDR3, the DNA is TGTGCCAGCAGCGTAGGACAGGGGGATAATCAGCCCCAGCATTTT.

The rearrangement links TRBV6-1 to TRBJ2-7; a possible D gene is TRBD1 (5 bases). The CDR3 totals 16 residues. Germline assignment: CDR1 MNHNS and CDR2 SASEGT. The V gene lost 3 bases and the J gene lost 0 bases, with 15 bases spanning the gap. The CDR3 is CASSEHPLGASYEQYF. CDR3 in DNA: TGTGCCAGCAGTGAGCATCCTCTAGGGGCCTCCTACGAGCAGTACTTC.

The gene calls are TRBV19 and TRBJ2-2; 7 positions match TRBD1. The CDR3 has 15 amino acids. V was clipped by 3 bases and J by 2 bases; unmatched bases: 3. Looked up from germline, CDR1 is LNHDA and CDR2 is SQIVND (reference sequence). CDR3 sequence: CASSIRTGNTGELFF. The CDR3 nucleotides read TGTGCCAGTAGTATCCGGACAGGAAACACCGGGGAGCTGTTTTTT.

V and J are TRBV4-3 and TRBJ2-7, with 7 nucleotides matching TRBD1. Losses at the gene ends were 4 bases for V and 4 bases for J; bases not matched to a gene: 10. Germline values: CDR1 LGHNA, CDR2 YSLEER. This CDR3 has 15 amino acids. CDR3: CASSPWWDREYEQYF. The DNA for the CDR3 is TGCGCCAGCAGCCCTTGGTGGGACAGAGAATACGAGCAGTACTTC.

The gene calls are TRBV5-6 and TRBJ1-4; a weak D match, TRBD1 (5 bases). V dropped 4 bases and J dropped 3 bases, with 16 bases sitting between them. Germline loops: CDR1 SGHDT, CDR2 YYEEEE. This CDR3 is built from 16 residues. The CDR3 loop reads CASSALGGEPNEKLFF. The CDR3 DNA is TGTGCCAGCAGCGCCTTGGGGGGAGAGCCTAATGAAAAACTGTTTTTT. Full variable domain (remainder filled in from reference TRBV5-6 and TRBJ1-4): DAGVTQSPTHLIKTRGQQVTLRCSPKSGHDTVSWYQQALGQGPQFIFQYYEEEERQRGNFPDRFSGHQFPNYSSELNVNALLLGDSALYLCASSALGGEPNEKLFFGSGTQLSVL.

The V and J genes are TRBV5-1 and TRBJ2-7, with D possibly matching TRBD1 (6 bases). This CDR3 spans 14 amino acids. Germline-derived CDR1 and CDR2 are SGHRS and YFSETQ. Trimming removed 1 base from V and 6 bases from J, with 14 bases in between. CDR3 nucleotide sequence: TGCGCCAGCAGCTTGCCGGGGCAGGGGTCCGAGCAGTACTTC. It yields the protein CASSLPGQGSEQYF.

The chain carries TRBV28 and TRBJ1-2; TRBD1 aligns across 7 bases. The V and J ends lost 6 bases and 4 bases, in that order; junction bases with no gene match: 5. The germline V gene encodes CDR1 MDHEN and CDR2 SYDVKM. This CDR3 is built from 13 residues. The CDR3 protein is CASSQTGFYGYTF. DNA for the CDR3: TGTGCCAGCAGCCAGACAGGGTTCTATGGCTACACCTTC.

The chain recombines TRBV3-1 (or the pseudogene TRBV3-2) with TRBJ1-1; D unresolved. The CDR3 has 13 residues. V lost 8 bases and J lost 6, with 16 bases in between. Germline V lookup: CDR1 LGHDT, CDR2 YNNKEL (reference sequence). For the CDR3, the DNA is TGTGCCAGCCAAAAACCCGGAGCGGCTGAAGCTTTCTTT. It encodes CASQKPGAAEAFF.

This chain links TRBV11-3 with TRBJ1-2; no clear D. Germline V gene lookup returns CDR1 SGHNT and CDR2 YENEEA. The CDR3 totals 15 residues. V lost 5 bases and J 5 bases, leaving 18 bases between the germline ends. The chain's CDR3 is CASSPGLLRRYGYTF. CDR3 sequence (DNA): TGTGCCAGCAGCCCGGGGTTATTGCGGAGGTATGGCTACACCTTC.

The chain couples TRBV9 to TRBJ2-2; the D gene is possibly TRBD1 (5 bases). The ends were cut back, 0 bases at V and 7 bases at J, with 10 bases in the middle. The CDR3 spans 14 residues. Germline V gives CDR1 SGDLS, CDR2 YYNGEE. In nucleotides, the CDR3 is TGTGCCAGCAGCGTAGGGACATTCGGCGGGGAGCTGTTTTTT. Translating gives CASSVGTFGGELFF.

The V gene is TRBV5-6, the J gene TRBJ2-2; 9 bases are a match to TRBD1. In germline, CDR1 is SGHDT, CDR2 YYEEEE. The trim removed 0 bases at V and 3 bases at J, leaving 0 bases unmatched. This CDR3 contains 15 residues. CDR3 in DNA: TGTGCCAGCAGCTTGGGGGACAGGGACACCGGGGAGCTGTTTTTT. Translation gives CASSLGDRDTGELFF.

The chain combines TRBV30 with TRBJ1-6; 9 bases line up with TRBD1. This CDR3 comprises 14 residues. Germline values: CDR1 GTSNPN, CDR2 SVGIG (reference sequence). J gave up 7 bases and V 3 bases, and 4 bases lay outside the gene matches. The CDR3: CAWRSGTGNSPLHF. In DNA, the CDR3 is TGTGCCTGGAGGTCCGGGACAGGGAATTCACCCCTCCACTTT.

This clone was seen only a few times. This chain joins TRBV28 and TRBJ1-4; 9 bases are a match to TRBD1. The J segment lost 7 bases and the V segment lost 2 bases, leaving 5 bases of the junction unmatched. The CDR3 length is 15 residues. Germline lookup yields CDR1 MDHEN and CDR2 SYDVKM. The CDR3, as DNA: TGTGCCAGCAGTTTACCGGGACAGGGTATTGAAAAACTGTTTTTT. Amino acids: CASSLPGQGIEKLFF. The full variable domain, rest sourced from reference TRBV28 and TRBJ1-4, is DVKVTQSSRYLVKRTGEKVFLECVQDMDHENMFWYRQDPGLGLRLIYFSYDVKMKEKGDIPEGYSVSREKKERFSLILESASTNQTSMYLCASSLPGQGIEKLFFGSGTQLSVL.

CDR3 sequence: CAWTSRYNEQFF. The DNA of the CDR3 is TGTGCCTGGACTAGCCGATACAATGAGCAGTTCTTC. The chain employs TRBV30 and TRBJ2-1; the D gene is possibly TRBD2 (5 bases). The CDR3 length is 12 residues. V shed 4 bases and J shed 4 bases, with 8 bases lying between them. Per the germline V gene, CDR1 is GTSNPN and CDR2 is SVGIG (reference sequence).

This chain uses TRBV24-1 with TRBJ1-1; tentative D call: TRBD1 (5 bases). CDR1 KGHDR and CDR2 SFDVKD come from the germline V gene. V shed 1 base and J shed 10 bases, with 12 bases lying between them. The CDR3 runs 13 residues. The CDR3 nucleotides are TGTGCCACCAGTGATTTTGGGGGGGGTGGAGCTTTCTTT. Protein: CATSDFGGGGAFF.

The CDR3 DNA sequence: TGTGCCAGCAGCTCCCAGCCTAGCGGGCGAGACTACAATGAGCAGTTCTTC. This codes for CASSSQPSGRDYNEQFF. The chain joins TRBV7-2 to TRBJ2-1, with TRBD2 matching 8 bases. J was trimmed by 3 bases and V by 4 bases; bases with no gene match: 11. Germline CDR1 is SGHTA and CDR2 is FQGNSA. The CDR3 consists of 17 residues.

In this sample, this clone turned up a few times. J is TRBJ1-1 and V is TRBV2; D not certain. CDR1 and CDR2 (germline): SNHLY, FYNNEI. The CDR3 covers 13 residues. The V end was cut by 2 bases, the J end by 5 bases, with 9 bases between. Written as DNA, the CDR3 is TGTGCCAGCAGTGAATCGGGGATGACTGAAGCTTTCTTT. Its protein product is CASSESGMTEAFF. The variable domain in full, with the rest retrieved from reference TRBV2 and TRBJ1-1, is EPEVTQTPSHQVTQMGQEVILRCVPISNHLYFYWYRQILGQKVEFLVSFYNNEISEKSEIFDDQFSVERPDGSNFTLKIRSTKLEDSAMYFCASSESGMTEAFFGQGTRLTVV.

In its sample, this clone was seen a few times. This sequence joins TRBV24-1 and TRBJ1-5; D unresolved. V lost 6 bases to trimming and J lost 5 bases, with 13 bases between them. This CDR3 has 14 residues. Germline V gene data show CDR1 as KGHDR and CDR2 as SFDVKD. The chain's CDR3 is CATSLVGSDQPQHF. Written as DNA, the CDR3 is TGTGCCACCAGTTTGGTAGGGAGCGATCAGCCCCAGCATTTT.

V gene TRBV11-2 combines with J gene TRBJ1-1; D is unresolved. The V end lost 0 bases, the J end lost 4 bases, and 6 bases lay between the germline ends. CDR1 SGHAT and CDR2 FQNNGV come from the germline V gene. The CDR3 runs to 13 residues. The CDR3 protein is CASSLDHGTEAFF. The DNA of the CDR3 is TGTGCCAGCAGCTTAGATCACGGCACTGAAGCTTTCTTT.

Remarks on this clone: The same CDR3 also results from other DNA sequences found in this sample. The V gene is TRBV9, the J gene TRBJ1-5; D may be TRBD1 (5 bases). Germline V gives CDR1 SGDLS, CDR2 YYNGEE. The V and J ends lost 1 base and 0 bases respectively, with 8 bases between them. This CDR3 contains 15 residues. CDR3 nucleotides: TGTGCCAGCAGCGTATCCGACAGTAGCAATCAGCCCCAGCATTTT. This codes for CASSVSDSSNQPQHF.